These T cell receptor beta chains were read from a single sample in a study of shared clonotypes between healthy human individuals. TCRdb's copy holds only in-frame clones and misses some; the assay was immunoSEQ multiplex PCR. The table has 450,000 or so clones, about 74% seen once; the top ten hold 12%. The sample consisted of PBMCs. The source of these receptors is a woman in her 40s in good health. Some clones in this sample may be carry-over from other donors' samples. CDR3s include the opening cysteine and the closing phenylalanine or tryptophan. D genes are given only for firm matches. Rows may omit the clone size; those that give it use once, few, many or a size class.

abundance	v_gene	d_gene	j_gene	CDR3aa	CDR3nt
.	TRBV7-6	TRBD2	TRBJ2-7	CASSLGGLAGGRAYEQYF	TGTGCCAGCAGCTTAGGGGGACTAGCGGGAGGGAGGGCCTACGAGCAGTACTTC
.	TRBV7-2	.	TRBJ2-1	CASSLGSTYNEQFF	TGTGCCAGCAGCTTAGGCTCCACCTACAATGAGCAGTTCTTC
few	TRBV18	.	TRBJ2-5	CASSPSATVQETQYF	TGTGCCAGCTCACCGAGCGCGACAGTTCAAGAGACCCAGTACTTC
.	TRBV19	.	TRBJ2-2	CASSLADLNTGELFF	TGTGCCAGTAGCTTAGCGGATTTGAACACCGGGGAGCTGTTTTTT
.	TRBV4-1	.	TRBJ1-2	CASSLGRGTVNYGYTF	TGCGCCAGCAGCCTAGGACGGGGAACCGTTAACTATGGCTACACCTTC
.	TRBV20-1	.	TRBJ1-2	CSAPINYGYTF	TGCAGTGCTCCGATAAACTATGGCTACACCTTC
.	TRBV10-3	.	TRBJ1-1	CAISTGTEAFF	TGTGCCATCAGTACGGGCACTGAAGCTTTCTTT
many	TRBV30	.	TRBJ1-4	CAWSTRGHEKLFF	TGTGCCTGGTCAACGAGGGGCCATGAAAAACTGTTTTTT
.	TRBV5-1	.	TRBJ2-3	CASSLAAADTQYF	TGCGCCAGCAGCTTGGCAGCGGCAGATACGCAGTATTTT
.	TRBV10-2	TRBD2	TRBJ2-7	CASSAHSGRGSGEQYF	TGCGCCAGCAGTGCCCATAGCGGGAGGGGTTCTGGCGAGCAGTACTTC
.	TRBV28	.	TRBJ2-7	CASSAPGSIYEQYF	TGTGCCAGCAGCGCCCCGGGGTCAATCTACGAGCAGTACTTC
once	TRBV2	.	TRBJ2-3	CASSEQDASTDTQYF	TGTGCCAGCAGTGAACAGGATGCCAGCACAGATACGCAGTATTTT
.	TRBV2	TRBD2	TRBJ2-3	CASSERLAVSTDTQYF	TGTGCCAGCAGTGAACGGCTAGCGGTTAGCACAGATACGCAGTATTTT
once	TRBV7-2	.	TRBJ2-7	CASSYAYSYEQYF	TGTGCCAGCAGCTACGCCTACTCCTACGAGCAGTACTTC
.	TRBV29-1	.	TRBJ2-1	CSVEDGAGSPYNEQFF	TGCAGCGTTGAAGATGGGGCAGGCTCACCCTACAATGAGCAGTTCTTC
few	TRBV9	.	TRBJ2-4	CASSVESSSIQHF	TGTGCCAGCAGCGTAGAATCGAGCAGCATTCAGCACTTC
.	TRBV7-9	TRBD2	TRBJ2-1	CASSSSGRADYEQFF	TGTGCCAGCAGCTCAAGCGGGAGGGCCGACTATGAGCAGTTCTTC
.	TRBV30	TRBD1	TRBJ2-5	CAWSPTGVEETQYF	TGTGCCTGGAGTCCGACAGGGGTAGAGGAGACCCAGTACTTC
.	TRBV19	.	TRBJ1-5	CASSFPAGGGRNQPQHF	TGTGCCAGTAGTTTCCCGGCAGGAGGTGGTCGCAATCAGCCCCAGCATTTT
.	TRBV6-1	.	TRBJ2-3	CASSVLGSTDTQYF	TGTGCCAGCAGTGTTCTTGGGAGCACAGATACGCAGTATTTT
.	TRBV5-6	.	TRBJ2-4	CASSYADRAYIQYF	TGTGCCAGCAGTTACGCTGATAGGGCGTACATTCAGTACTTC
.	TRBV18	TRBD2	TRBJ2-1	CASSPTRLAGGPNEQFF	TGTGCCAGCTCACCTACCCGACTAGCGGGAGGGCCTAATGAGCAGTTCTTC
few	TRBV7-2	TRBD2	TRBJ2-3	CASSQGLAVTTDTQYF	TGTGCCAGCAGCCAAGGACTAGCGGTTACCACAGATACGCAGTATTTT
.	TRBV9	.	TRBJ2-3	CASSSGAYGDTQYF	TGTGCCAGCAGCTCCGGGGCCTACGGGGATACGCAGTATTTT
many	TRBV2	TRBD2	TRBJ2-3	CASRLAGGRDTQYF	TGTGCCAGTAGACTAGCGGGAGGCAGGGATACGCAGTATTTT
few	TRBV5-1	TRBD1	TRBJ1-1	CASSSLTGGTEAFF	TGCGCCAGCAGCTCCCTTACAGGGGGCACTGAAGCTTTCTTT
.	TRBV6-1	.	TRBJ2-3	CASSEEWGYTQYF	TGTGCCAGCAGTGAAGAGTGGGGTTATACGCAGTATTTT
.	TRBV30	.	TRBJ1-4	CAWSVGWGEKLFF	TGTGCCTGGAGTGTAGGGTGGGGAGAAAAACTGTTTTTT
once	TRBV10-3	TRBD1	TRBJ2-5	CASQRQGEGETQYF	TGTGCCAGCCAGCGACAGGGCGAGGGAGAGACCCAGTACTTC
.	TRBV7-9	.	TRBJ2-2	CASQRATNTGELFF	TGTGCCAGCCAGCGGGCCACCAACACCGGGGAGCTGTTTTTT
.	TRBV7-9	TRBD2	TRBJ2-7	CASSLRGRSSYEQYF	TGTGCCAGCAGCTTACGCGGGAGGAGCTCCTACGAGCAGTACTTC
.	TRBV19	TRBD1	TRBJ2-7	CASRPGQYSYEQYF	TGTGCCAGTAGACCGGGACAGTATTCCTACGAGCAGTACTTC
.	TRBV9	.	TRBJ1-5	CASSPGPHSNQPQHF	TGTGCCAGCAGCCCGGGACCCCATAGCAATCAGCCCCAGCATTTT
.	TRBV5-6	TRBD1	TRBJ1-5	CASSLGPTGDNQPQHF	TGTGCCAGCAGCTTGGGACCAACAGGGGACAATCAGCCCCAGCATTTT
.	TRBV7-2	.	TRBJ1-2	CASSLGGADANYGYTF	TGTGCCAGCAGCTTGGGCGGGGCAGATGCTAACTATGGCTACACCTTC
.	TRBV5-8	.	TRBJ2-5	CASSAGPGQTQYF	TGTGCCAGCAGCGCTGGTCCCGGGCAGACCCAGTACTTC
.	TRBV7-3	TRBD2	TRBJ2-7	CASSPSLAASSYEQYF	TGTGCCAGCAGCCCCTCACTAGCGGCGAGCTCCTACGAGCAGTACTTC
.	TRBV6-5	TRBD1	TRBJ2-1	CASSPGTGYNEQFF	TGTGCCAGCAGTCCCGGGACAGGGTACAATGAGCAGTTCTTC
once	TRBV28	TRBD1	TRBJ1-5	CASSLSPARGTGDQPQHF	TGTGCCAGCAGTTTATCCCCCGCCCGCGGGACAGGGGATCAGCCCCAGCATTTT
.	TRBV28	TRBD1	TRBJ1-1	CASREMGQGTSFQPLNTEAFF	TGTGCCAGCAGAGAAATGGGACAGGGGACATCCTTTCAGCCCTTGAACACTGAAGCTTTCTTT
.	TRBV6-1	.	TRBJ2-6	CASSERLSGANVLTF	TGTGCCAGCAGTGAACGACTGTCTGGGGCCAACGTCCTGACTTTC
.	TRBV27	.	TRBJ2-1	CASSGWDFNEQFF	TGTGCCAGCAGTGGATGGGACTTCAATGAGCAGTTCTTC
.	TRBV29-1	.	TRBJ2-7	CSVRRESYEQYF	TGCAGCGTTCGCCGGGAGAGCTACGAGCAGTACTTC
.	TRBV30	TRBD1	TRBJ2-7	CAWSHQGAAEQYF	TGTGCCTGGAGTCACCAGGGGGCAGCCGAGCAGTACTTC
.	TRBV5-4	.	TRBJ2-1	CASSLDTGSYNEQFF	TGTGCCAGCAGCTTGGATACTGGCTCCTACAATGAGCAGTTCTTC
once	TRBV6-1	TRBD1	TRBJ1-5	CASSEPQGAPQHF	TGTGCCAGCAGTGAACCTCAGGGGGCGCCCCAGCATTTT
.	TRBV19	.	TRBJ2-7	CASNSETYEQYF	TGTGCCAGTAACTCTGAGACCTACGAGCAGTACTTC
.	TRBV27	.	TRBJ1-2	CASRPGNYYGYTF	TGTGCCAGCAGACCCGGGAACTACTATGGCTACACCTTC
many	TRBV15	TRBD1	TRBJ2-7	CATSRDLIGQGTYEQYF	TGTGCCACCAGCAGAGATCTCATCGGACAGGGGACCTACGAGCAGTACTTC
.	TRBV7-3	TRBD2	TRBJ2-3	CASARAGYTDTQYF	TGTGCCAGCGCTCGAGCGGGATACACAGATACGCAGTATTTT
.	TRBV28	.	TRBJ2-2	CASSLSPLFWGLGTGELFF	TGTGCCAGCAGTTTATCACCGTTGTTTTGGGGACTGGGCACCGGGGAGCTGTTTTTT
.	TRBV28	.	TRBJ1-5	CASRQRNQPQHF	TGTGCCAGCAGACAGCGAAATCAGCCCCAGCATTTT
.	TRBV4-2	TRBD1	TRBJ2-7	CASSSGTGDTYEQYF	TGTGCCAGCAGCTCCGGGACAGGGGACACCTACGAGCAGTACTTC
.	TRBV7-8	.	TRBJ1-3	CASSHHRDSGNTIYF	TGTGCCAGCAGCCATCACAGGGACTCTGGAAACACCATATATTTT
once	TRBV14	.	TRBJ2-7	CASSPPEGLGIYEQYF	TGTGCCAGCAGCCCGCCCGAGGGGCTAGGTATTTACGAGCAGTACTTC
.	TRBV5-4	TRBD1	TRBJ1-5	CASSLDRGNQPQHF	TGTGCCAGCAGCTTGGACAGGGGTAATCAGCCCCAGCATTTT
.	TRBV19	.	TRBJ1-2	CASSMGTQSNYGYTF	TGTGCCAGTAGTATGGGGACACAAAGTAACTATGGCTACACCTTC
.	TRBV9	TRBD1	TRBJ2-7	CASSVAVGQGLDEQYF	TGTGCCAGCAGCGTAGCCGTGGGACAGGGGCTCGACGAGCAGTACTTC